This T cell receptor beta chain was found in a study of shared clonotypes between healthy human individuals. Produced via immunoSEQ multiplex PCR; TCRdb's table is partial and in-frame only. The sample lists about 690,000 clones; 90% were seen once. Healthy adults negative for HIV, lacking recent acute infections or vaccinations, served as donors. CD8 memory combined CD45RO+ cells with CCR7-negative CD45RA+ TemRA cells. Findings and caveats of the study: Larger estimated richness was generally seen in naive subsets than in memory subsets.

Concerning this clone itself: Its antigen is still unknown.

Trimming at V came to 8 bases and at J to 6 bases, leaving 19 bases not matched to a gene. Germline CDR1 is SEHNR and CDR2 is FQNEAQ (reference sequence). The CDR3 contains 18 residues. This TCR was sampled from a man aged 18 to 30 in good health. Some clones in this sample may be carry-over from other donors' samples. The gene calls are TRBV7-9 and TRBJ2-1; TRBD2 agrees at 10 bases. The material sequenced was memory CD8+ T cells from PBMCs. As to subset: CD45RO+ cells pooled with CCR7-negative TemRA cells. CDR3 in DNA: TGTGCCAGCGGGACCGGGCTAGCGGGAGCCCAGGGGTCCAATGAGCAGTTCTTC. Translated, it gives CASGTGLAGAQGSNEQFF. Filled out from reference TRBV7-9 and TRBJ2-1, the complete variable domain reads DTGVSQNPRHKITKRGQNVTFRCDPISEHNRLYWYRQTLGQGPEFLTYFQNEAQLEKSRLLSDRFSAERPKGSFSTLEIQRTEQGDSAMYLCASGTGLAGAQGSNEQFFGPGTRLTVL.